This T cell receptor beta chain was obtained from a study of blood T cell repertoires in COVID-19. Study-level information: The United States, Italy and Spain provided the acute and convalescent COVID-19 samples.

Sequenced by immunoSEQ multiplex PCR; TCRdb stores in-frame clones only, minus some. The data hold roughly 150,000 clones, with about four fifths observed a single time. Germline CDR1 ENHRY, CDR2 SYGVKD. CDR3 length equals 14 residues. V shed 3 bases and J shed 0 bases, with 6 bases lying between them. The TCR sequence derives from a man between 65 and 85 years old who had recovered from COVID-19. The rearrangement joins TRBV10-3 to TRBJ2-1; D not resolved. Sample: peripheral blood. The CDR3 loop reads CAISERSSYNEQFF. The CDR3 coding sequence is TGTGCCATCAGTGAACGTAGCTCCTACAATGAGCAGTTCTTC.